These 28 T cell receptor beta chains originate from one sample sequenced in a study of shared clonotypes between healthy human individuals. Profiling relied on immunoSEQ multiplex PCR, and the TCRdb table lists in-frame clones only, not all of them. The data show some 2.3 million clones, with approximately 95% seen just once and 0.39% held by the top ten. Input material: naive CD4+ T cells from PBMCs. Subset here: CD45RA+ positively selected. The receptors were gathered from a man aged 18 to 29 in good health. Some clones in this sample may be carry-over from other donors' samples.

The genes are TRBV14 and TRBJ2-2; D perhaps matches TRBD2 (6 bases). The CDR3 runs 15 residues. V lost 1 base and J 7 bases, leaving 13 bases between the germline ends. The germline V gene encodes CDR1 SGHDN and CDR2 FVKESK. CDR3 amino acids: CASSQGLVRGGELFF. The DNA for the CDR3 is TGTGCCAGCAGCCAAGGACTAGTGAGGGGCGGGGAGCTGTTTTTT.

This chain uses TRBV20-1 with TRBJ1-2, with D uncertain. V was shortened by 6 bases and J by 10 bases, with 15 bases between the two germline ends. The CDR3 totals 11 residues. Germline V gene data show CDR1 as DFQATT and CDR2 as SNEGSKA (reference sequence). CDR3 residues: CSARLPPAYTF. CDR3 bases: TGCAGTGCCCGACTCCCTCCAGCCTACACCTTC.

The genes are TRBV15 and TRBJ2-5; TRBD1 might be the D (7 bases). The V gene lost 7 bases and the J gene lost 4 bases, with 19 bases spanning the gap. The CDR3 has 15 amino acids. Per the germline V gene, CDR1 is LNHNV and CDR2 is YYDKDF (reference sequence). This chain's CDR3 is CATTPRQGGLETQYF. The CDR3 bases are TGTGCCACCACCCCGAGACAGGGAGGTTTAGAGACCCAGTACTTC.

The chain is built from TRBV28 and TRBJ1-4; the D is unclear. Per germline, CDR1 MDHEN and CDR2 SYDVKM. CDR3 size: 13 residues. V was cut by 2 bases and J by 8 bases, with 9 bases left in between. CDR3 amino acids: CASSLRRPEKLFF. Here the CDR3 DNA reads TGTGCCAGCAGTTTAAGACGCCCCGAAAAACTGTTTTTT.

V is TRBV7-3 and J is TRBJ2-5; D not resolved. Germline CDR1 is SGHTA and CDR2 is FQGTGA. This CDR3 region has 13 residues. The ends were cut back, 1 base at V and 5 bases at J, with 8 bases in the middle. The CDR3 protein is CASSLSSTETQYF. DNA of the CDR3: TGTGCCAGCAGCTTAAGCTCAACGGAGACCCAGTACTTC. Full variable domain (rest looked up from reference TRBV7-3 and TRBJ2-5): GAGVSQTPSNKVTEKGKYVELRCDPISGHTALYWYRQSLGQGPEFLIYFQGTGAADDSGLPNDRFFAVRPEGSVSTLKIQRTERGDSAVYLCASSLSSTETQYFGPGTRLLVL.

On this clone: This same CDR3 is encoded by further DNA sequences in the sample. The rearrangement uses TRBV28 and TRBJ2-7; 8 bases fit TRBD1. CDR3 length: 13 residues. The germline V gene has CDR1 MDHEN and CDR2 SYDVKM. V gave up 5 bases and J gave up 1 base; unmatched junction bases: 1. CDR3 DNA sequence: TGTGCCAGCAGTCAGGGGGCTTCCTACGAGCAGTACTTC. This gives the protein CASSQGASYEQYF.

This rearrangement joins TRBV27 to TRBJ2-3; 9 positions agree with TRBD2. CDR1 MNHEY and CDR2 SMNVEV come from the germline V gene (reference sequence). The CDR3 is made up of 21 amino acids. The trim removed 7 bases at V and 0 bases at J, leaving 23 bases unmatched. The CDR3, as DNA: TGTGCCAGCACCCCACGGAGGTTAGCGGGAGTGCGAGAACCTAGCACAGATACGCAGTATTTT. Amino acid sequence: CASTPRRLAGVREPSTDTQYF.

Comments on this clone: An end of the junction differs from the germline gene, which may be a read error. V and J are TRBV6-6 and TRBJ1-1, with D hard to call. From germline, CDR1 is MNHNY and CDR2 SVGAGI (reference sequence). CDR3 length equals 11 residues. The chain's CDR3 is CASTYASEAFF. The CDR3 DNA sequence: TGTGCCAGCACTTACGCCTCTGAAGCTTTCTTT.

The genes are TRBV7-3 and TRBJ1-1; D is unclear. Germline V gene sequence: CDR1 SGHTA, CDR2 FQGTGA. The CDR3 sequence is 12 residues long. Trimming removed 4 bases at V and 6 bases at J, with 9 bases between. CDR3 region: CASSSPGAEAFF. The CDR3 DNA follows: TGTGCCAGCAGCTCCCCGGGCGCTGAAGCTTTCTTT.

With regard to this clone: Other DNA sequences of this sample code for an identical CDR3. The genes are TRBV6-5 and TRBJ1-2; D gene ambiguous. The CDR3 runs 14 residues. V lost 0 bases and J lost 4, with 9 bases in between. The germline gives CDR1 MNHEY, CDR2 SVGAGI. DNA for the CDR3: TGTGCCAGCAGTTACTCCTCCCGGGCCTATGGCTACACCTTC. Translated: CASSYSSRAYGYTF.

V and J are TRBV10-3 and TRBJ1-3, with D tentatively TRBD1 (5 bases). Trimming stripped 8 bases from V and 4 bases from J, with 21 bases between. This CDR3 spans 16 amino acids. Germline V CDR1 and CDR2: ENHRY, SYGVKD. This chain's CDR3 is CAIGKGEGIIGNTIYF. The CDR3 DNA follows: TGTGCCATCGGGAAAGGGGAAGGGATTATAGGAAACACCATATATTTT.

V gene TRBV7-3 combines with J gene TRBJ2-7; 7 bases agree with TRBD1. Germline trimming cut 2 bases from V and 7 bases from J; bases unmatched to any gene: 11. The V gene's germline CDR1 is SGHTA and CDR2 FQGTGA. The CDR3 contains 15 residues. The CDR3 spells CASSLVPGQFEEQYF. The CDR3 region has the DNA TGTGCCAGCAGCTTAGTGCCGGGACAGTTCGAGGAGCAGTACTTC.

The chain couples TRBV18 to TRBJ2-3; 8 bases are shared with TRBD2. V lost 3 bases, J lost 4 bases, and 3 bases stayed unmatched. The germline V gene has CDR1 KGHSH and CDR2 LQKENI. This CDR3 spans 14 amino acids. The CDR3 region has the DNA TGTGCCAGCTCACCCAGCGGGAGAGCAGATACGCAGTATTTT. Translating it yields CASSPSGRADTQYF.

The rearrangement links TRBV7-9 to TRBJ2-7; 7 bases fit TRBD1. Trimming cost V 1 base and J 2 bases; bases outside gene matches: 2. This CDR3 contains 14 residues. Germline lookup yields CDR1 SEHNR and CDR2 FQNEAQ (reference sequence). CDR3: CASSLDRGAYEQYF. The CDR3, as DNA: TGTGCCAGCAGCTTAGACAGGGGTGCCTACGAGCAGTACTTC.

The chain combines TRBV25-1 with TRBJ2-5, with D uncertain. Trimming shortened V by 3 bases and J by 5 bases, and 10 bases separated the two germline ends. The germline gives CDR1 MGHDK, CDR2 SYGVNS. This CDR3 has 13 residues. CDR3 region: CASSDLDAETQYF. CDR3 bases: TGTGCCAGCAGTGATCTAGACGCGGAGACCCAGTACTTC.

The chain joins TRBV4-2 to TRBJ2-7; 10 nucleotides agree with TRBD2. The V gene end was trimmed by 4 bases and the J gene end by 4 bases; junction bases not matched to a gene: 13. Germline V gene sequence: CDR1 LGHNA, CDR2 YNFKEQ. The CDR3 length is 17 residues. DNA for the CDR3: TGTGCCAGCAGCCCCCTTTCGCTAGCGGGAGATTCGTACGAGCAGTACTTC. It specifies CASSPLSLAGDSYEQYF.

The chain joins TRBV27 to TRBJ2-3; the match to TRBD1 covers 7 bases. The V and J ends lost 1 base and 2 bases, in that order; junction bases with no gene match: 6. The CDR3 contains 16 residues. Germline CDR1 is MNHEY and CDR2 is SMNVEV (reference sequence). CDR3 residues: CASSLLSGTDTDTQYF. Written as DNA, the CDR3 is TGTGCCAGCAGTTTATTGTCAGGGACAGACACAGATACGCAGTATTTT.

The CDR3 sequence is CATSRGYGLAGAVSNTGELFF. CDR3 sequence (DNA): TGTGCCACCAGCAGAGGTTACGGACTAGCGGGAGCGGTTTCGAACACCGGGGAGCTGTTTTTT. The V gene is TRBV15, the J gene TRBJ2-2, with 13 bases identical to TRBD2. The CDR3 is made up of 21 amino acids. V lost 1 base and J lost 0; bases outside the gene matches: 11. Germline V lookup: CDR1 LNHNV, CDR2 YYDKDF (reference sequence).

The chain couples TRBV7-9 to TRBJ2-3; TRBD1 matches at 9 bases. The CDR3 runs 16 residues. J was trimmed by 3 bases and V by 4 bases; bases with no gene match: 8. Germline CDR1 and CDR2: SEHNR and FQNEAQ (reference sequence). The CDR3 loop reads CASSSRGQGRTDTQYF. As DNA, the CDR3 is TGTGCCAGCAGCTCCAGGGGACAGGGTAGAACAGATACGCAGTATTTT.

The chain recombines TRBV11-2 with TRBJ2-7, with a tentative D call TRBD1 (5 bases). This CDR3 has 16 amino acids. Germline lookup yields CDR1 SGHAT and CDR2 FQNNGV. V was clipped by 2 bases and J by 3 bases, with 17 bases between them. The CDR3 nucleotides read TGTGCCAGCAGCTTAACTTCGGCAGGGTTGGACTACGAGCAGTACTTC. It specifies CASSLTSAGLDYEQYF.

This clone was seen a handful of times. This chain links TRBV25-1 with TRBJ1-1; D is unresolved. The CDR3 has 13 residues. Germline V CDR1 and CDR2: MGHDK, SYGVNS. V was clipped by 8 bases and J by 0 bases, with 10 bases between them. CDR3: CASLNRLNTEAFF. CDR3 bases: TGTGCCAGCCTGAACAGACTGAACACTGAAGCTTTCTTT. The variable domain in full, with the rest retrieved from reference TRBV25-1 and TRBJ1-1, is EADIYQTPRYLVIGTGKKITLECSQTMGHDKMYWYQQDPGMELHLIHYSYGVNSTEKGDLSSESTVSRIRTEHFPLTLESARPSHTSQYLCASLNRLNTEAFFGQGTRLTVV.

The chain couples TRBV5-1 to TRBJ2-3, with a tentative D call TRBD2 (5 bases). CDR1 is SGHRS and CDR2 is YFSETQ in the germline V gene. The CDR3 covers 16 residues. Trimming removed 0 bases at V and 0 bases at J, with 11 bases between. This CDR3 is CASSLGGVTSTDTQYF. CDR3 in DNA: TGCGCCAGCAGCTTGGGGGGAGTGACTAGCACAGATACGCAGTATTTT. The whole variable domain, filled in from reference TRBV5-1 and TRBJ2-3, reads KAGVTQTPRYLIKTRGQQVTLSCSPISGHRSVSWYQQTPGQGLQFLFEYFSETQRNKGNFPGRFSGRQFSNSRSEMNVSTLELGDSALYLCASSLGGVTSTDTQYFGPGTRLTVL.

V usage is TRBV9 and J usage is TRBJ2-3; tentative D call: TRBD2 (5 bases). The CDR3 is 16 amino acids. CDR1 is SGDLS, CDR2 YYNGEE, per germline. Between the trimmed V and J ends, which lost 3 bases and 0 bases, there was a span of 14 bases. Here the CDR3 reads CASSGGSYPSTDTQYF. Here the CDR3 DNA reads TGTGCCAGCAGCGGAGGGTCATATCCTAGCACAGATACGCAGTATTTT.

This chain connects TRBV28 to TRBJ2-6, with 8 bases matching TRBD2. Trimming cost V 5 bases and J 2 bases; bases outside gene matches: 5. Germline V lookup: CDR1 MDHEN, CDR2 SYDVKM. The CDR3 is made up of 16 amino acids. CDR3 amino acids: CASSDGGLAGANVLTF. CDR3 sequence (DNA): TGTGCCAGCAGTGACGGGGGACTAGCTGGGGCCAACGTCCTGACTTTC.

Comment on this clone: The same CDR3 is also encoded by other DNA sequences in this sample. This chain connects TRBV6-5 to TRBJ1-2; unclear D gene. V was shortened by 0 bases and J by 7 bases, with 6 bases between the two germline ends. The CDR3 covers 12 residues. Per the germline V gene, CDR1 is MNHEY and CDR2 is SVGAGI. CDR3 region: CASSYSRGGYTF. CDR3 DNA sequence: TGTGCCAGCAGTTACTCCCGAGGTGGCTACACCTTC.

V and J are TRBV5-1 and TRBJ2-7, with 9 bases aligning to TRBD1. Germline V lookup: CDR1 SGHRS, CDR2 YFSETQ. The CDR3 contains 15 residues. V was clipped by 4 bases and J by 3 bases; unmatched bases: 8. Written as DNA, the CDR3 is TGCGCCAGCAGCCCTCAGGGACAGGGCGACTACGAGCAGTACTTC. As protein: CASSPQGQGDYEQYF.

V gene TRBV28 combines with J gene TRBJ1-4, with D possibly being TRBD1 (6 bases). The CDR3 loop spans 15 amino acids. Germline lookup yields CDR1 MDHEN and CDR2 SYDVKM. The germline V and J ends were trimmed by 4 bases and 1 base, with 10 bases remaining between them. The CDR3 protein is CASSSETGTNEKLFF. The DNA of the CDR3 is TGTGCCAGCAGTTCCGAGACAGGAACTAATGAAAAACTGTTTTTT.

Comments on this clone: The junction departs from germline at one end; a sequencing error may be responsible. This specimen includes other DNA sequences encoding the same CDR3. The gene calls are TRBV9 and TRBJ1-4; unclear D gene. CDR1 is SGDLS and CDR2 is YYNGEE in the germline V gene. This CDR3 is built from 15 residues. Here the CDR3 DNA reads TGTGCCAGCAGCGTAACGGGAACAACAAATGAAAAACTGTTTTTT. Translating gives CASSVTGTTNEKLFF.